A selection of T cell receptor beta chains follows, all from one sample in a study of blood T cell repertoires in COVID-19. Clones were sequenced by immunoSEQ multiplex PCR, and TCRdb holds only the in-frame ones, with some missing. The table includes a few hundred thousand clones, 86% detected once. The sample comprised peripheral blood. All receptors come from a woman aged 60-75 years with COVID-19, enrolled during active disease. CDR3s include the opening cysteine and the closing phenylalanine or tryptophan. Each record gives: CDR3 length, J gene, clone size, V gene, D gene, CDR3 protein, CDR3 DNA. A D gene is named only where the DNA matches it firmly. Size tells how often a clone was seen (once, few, many) or the class of an expanded clone, and some rows leave it out.

CDR3 length: 15; J gene: TRBJ1-1; clone size: -; V gene: TRBV19; D gene: -; CDR3 protein: CASSTDRLLNTEAFF; CDR3 DNA: TGTGCCAGTAGTACGGACAGACTTTTGAACACTGAAGCTTTCTTT
CDR3 length: 13; J gene: TRBJ1-2; clone size: -; V gene: TRBV10-1; D gene: -; CDR3 protein: CASSVGLNYGYTF; CDR3 DNA: TGCGCCAGCAGTGTGGGACTTAACTATGGCTACACCTTC
CDR3 length: 20; J gene: TRBJ1-1; clone size: -; V gene: TRBV7-8; D gene: TRBD1; CDR3 protein: CASSLGRAETGFLWFAEAFF; CDR3 DNA: TGTGCCAGCAGCTTGGGACGAGCCGAGACAGGGTTTTTATGGTTCGCTGAAGCTTTCTTT
CDR3 length: 13; J gene: TRBJ2-5; clone size: -; V gene: TRBV9; D gene: -; CDR3 protein: CASSVGEKETQYF; CDR3 DNA: TGTGCCAGCAGCGTAGGTGAGAAGGAGACCCAGTACTTC
CDR3 length: 18; J gene: TRBJ2-7; clone size: -; V gene: TRBV18; D gene: TRBD2; CDR3 protein: CASSPNSGGPTQPYEQYF; CDR3 DNA: TGTGCCAGCTCACCCAATAGCGGGGGACCTACCCAACCCTACGAGCAGTACTTC
CDR3 length: 14; J gene: TRBJ2-5; clone size: few; V gene: TRBV11-2; D gene: TRBD1; CDR3 protein: CASSRRGLRETQYF; CDR3 DNA: TGTGCCAGCAGTCGTAGGGGGCTGAGGGAGACCCAGTACTTC
CDR3 length: 17; J gene: TRBJ2-3; clone size: few; V gene: TRBV6-2/TRBV6-3; D gene: TRBD1; CDR3 protein: CASSSGQDPLIAYTQYF; CDR3 DNA: TGTGCCAGCAGTTCGGGACAGGACCCCCTCATTGCCTATACGCAGTATTTT
CDR3 length: 15; J gene: TRBJ2-1; clone size: -; V gene: TRBV7-9; D gene: -; CDR3 protein: CASSQRERSYNEQFF; CDR3 DNA: TGTGCCAGCAGCCAGAGGGAGAGGTCCTACAATGAGCAGTTCTTC
CDR3 length: 16; J gene: TRBJ2-2; clone size: -; V gene: TRBV19; D gene: TRBD1; CDR3 protein: CASSKDRGKGVGELFF; CDR3 DNA: TGTGCCAGTAGTAAGGACAGGGGGAAGGGCGTAGGGGAGCTGTTTTTT
CDR3 length: 16; J gene: TRBJ1-2; clone size: -; V gene: TRBV7-2; D gene: -; CDR3 protein: CASSQAGVSPPYGYTF; CDR3 DNA: TGTGCCAGCAGCCAAGCCGGGGTATCTCCCCCCTATGGCTACACCTTC
CDR3 length: 17; J gene: TRBJ1-1; clone size: -; V gene: TRBV23-1; D gene: TRBD1; CDR3 protein: CAGLKLARGRVRTEAFF; CDR3 DNA: TGCGCCGGACTAAAACTCGCCAGGGGGCGAGTCCGCACTGAAGCTTTCTTT
CDR3 length: 14; J gene: TRBJ2-2; clone size: -; V gene: TRBV7-6; D gene: TRBD1; CDR3 protein: CASSFGQGAGELFF; CDR3 DNA: TGTGCCAGCAGCTTCGGACAGGGGGCGGGGGAGCTGTTTTTT
CDR3 length: 15; J gene: TRBJ2-5; clone size: -; V gene: TRBV11-2; D gene: -; CDR3 protein: CASSLRLGTVETQYF; CDR3 DNA: TGTGCCAGCAGCTTACGCCTTGGTACAGTAGAGACCCAGTACTTC
CDR3 length: 9; J gene: TRBJ1-2; clone size: once; V gene: TRBV25-1; D gene: -; CDR3 protein: CASSAPYTF; CDR3 DNA: TGTGCCAGCAGTGCCCCGTACACCTTC
CDR3 length: 18; J gene: TRBJ2-1; clone size: -; V gene: TRBV6-1; D gene: -; CDR3 protein: CASSEESGGLFSYNEQFF; CDR3 DNA: TGTGCCAGCAGTGAAGAGTCGGGGGGCCTTTTCTCCTACAATGAGCAGTTCTTC
CDR3 length: 14; J gene: TRBJ2-2; clone size: -; V gene: TRBV30; D gene: TRBD1; CDR3 protein: CARTGGAYTGELFF; CDR3 DNA: TGTGCCAGAACAGGGGGCGCTTACACCGGGGAGCTGTTTTTT
CDR3 length: 16; J gene: TRBJ1-4; clone size: -; V gene: TRBV7-2; D gene: TRBD1; CDR3 protein: CASSLVGQATNEKLFF; CDR3 DNA: TGTGCCAGCAGCTTAGTGGGACAGGCAACTAATGAAAAACTGTTTTTT
CDR3 length: 15; J gene: TRBJ2-1; clone size: few; V gene: TRBV7-8; D gene: TRBD2; CDR3 protein: CASSYGIGGGGEQFF; CDR3 DNA: TGTGCCAGCAGCTATGGGATCGGGGGGGGAGGTGAGCAGTTCTTC
CDR3 length: 16; J gene: TRBJ1-2; clone size: -; V gene: TRBV30; D gene: -; CDR3 protein: CAWRDLLGAGNYGYTF; CDR3 DNA: TGTGCCTGGAGGGACTTGCTGGGGGCGGGTAACTATGGCTACACCTTC
CDR3 length: 16; J gene: TRBJ2-3; clone size: -; V gene: TRBV7-9; D gene: TRBD1; CDR3 protein: CASSGGTAKYTDTQYF; CDR3 DNA: TGTGCCAGCAGCGGTGGGACAGCGAAGTACACAGATACGCAGTATTTT
CDR3 length: 13; J gene: TRBJ1-6; clone size: -; V gene: TRBV2; D gene: TRBD1; CDR3 protein: CASEEGANSPLHF; CDR3 DNA: TGTGCCAGTGAGGAGGGGGCCAATTCACCCCTCCACTTT
CDR3 length: 16; J gene: TRBJ2-2; clone size: -; V gene: TRBV24-1; D gene: TRBD1; CDR3 protein: CATSDPLGTGTGELFF; CDR3 DNA: TGTGCCACCAGTGATCCGCTGGGGACAGGGACCGGGGAGCTGTTTTTT
CDR3 length: 14; J gene: TRBJ1-2; clone size: -; V gene: TRBV3-1/TRBV3-2; D gene: -; CDR3 protein: CASSQDLRGIGYTF; CDR3 DNA: TGTGCCAGCAGCCAAGATCTCCGGGGAATTGGCTACACCTTC
CDR3 length: 14; J gene: TRBJ2-1; clone size: -; V gene: TRBV12-5; D gene: -; CDR3 protein: CASGFATDSPKQFF; CDR3 DNA: TGTGCTAGTGGTTTTGCCACGGACTCTCCGAAGCAGTTCTTC
CDR3 length: 16; J gene: TRBJ2-7; clone size: -; V gene: TRBV9; D gene: TRBD1; CDR3 protein: CASSSTGQGAFDEQYF; CDR3 DNA: TGTGCCAGCAGCTCGACGGGACAGGGGGCGTTTGACGAGCAGTACTTC
CDR3 length: 14; J gene: TRBJ1-2; clone size: -; V gene: TRBV3-1/TRBV3-2; D gene: TRBD1; CDR3 protein: CASRPRGTGDGYTF; CDR3 DNA: TGTGCCAGCAGGCCCAGGGGGACAGGGGATGGCTACACCTTC
CDR3 length: 16; J gene: TRBJ1-1; clone size: -; V gene: TRBV7-6; D gene: -; CDR3 protein: CASVREVASMNTEAFF; CDR3 DNA: TGTGCCAGCGTACGAGAGGTAGCATCCATGAACACTGAAGCTTTCTTT
CDR3 length: 15; J gene: TRBJ1-5; clone size: -; V gene: TRBV7-6; D gene: TRBD1; CDR3 protein: CASSTRQGPNQPQHF; CDR3 DNA: TGTGCCAGCAGCACTAGACAGGGGCCGAATCAGCCCCAGCATTTT
CDR3 length: 14; J gene: TRBJ2-7; clone size: -; V gene: TRBV6-5; D gene: TRBD1; CDR3 protein: CASSYGTGPYEQYF; CDR3 DNA: TGTGCCAGCAGTTACGGGACAGGGCCCTACGAGCAGTACTTC